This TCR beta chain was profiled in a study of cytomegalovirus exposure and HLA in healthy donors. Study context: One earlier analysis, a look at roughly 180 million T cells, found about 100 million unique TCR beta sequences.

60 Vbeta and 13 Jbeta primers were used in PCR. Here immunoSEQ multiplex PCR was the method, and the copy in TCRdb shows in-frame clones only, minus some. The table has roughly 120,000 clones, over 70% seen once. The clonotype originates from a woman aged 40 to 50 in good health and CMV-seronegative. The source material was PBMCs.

The CDR3 here is CASSDEGRGYNEQFF. Written as DNA, the CDR3 is TGTGCCAGCAGTGACGAGGGCCGAGGTTACAATGAGCAGTTCTTC. This chain links TRBV6-4 with TRBJ2-1; TRBD2 might be the D (5 bases). The CDR3 length is 15 residues. V gave up 2 bases and J gave up 4 bases, with 12 bases separating them. Germline values: CDR1 MRHNA, CDR2 SNTAGT.